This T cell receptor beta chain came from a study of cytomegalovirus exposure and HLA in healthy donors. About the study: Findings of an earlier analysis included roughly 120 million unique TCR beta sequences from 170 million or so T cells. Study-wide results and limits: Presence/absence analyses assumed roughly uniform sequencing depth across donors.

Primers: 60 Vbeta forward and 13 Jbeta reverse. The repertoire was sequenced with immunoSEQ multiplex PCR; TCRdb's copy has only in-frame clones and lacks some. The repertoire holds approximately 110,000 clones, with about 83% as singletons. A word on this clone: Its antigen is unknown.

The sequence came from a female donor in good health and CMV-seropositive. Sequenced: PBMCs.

The CDR3 bases are TGTGCCAGCAGCCATACTTCCGGGAGCGAGACCGAAGCTTTCTTT. It encodes CASSHTSGSETEAFF. The chain joins TRBV4-2 to TRBJ1-1, with D uncertain. Germline V gene lookup returns CDR1 LGHNA and CDR2 YNFKEQ. Deletions cut 3 bases from V and 8 bases from J, with 19 bases between. The CDR3 has 15 amino acids.